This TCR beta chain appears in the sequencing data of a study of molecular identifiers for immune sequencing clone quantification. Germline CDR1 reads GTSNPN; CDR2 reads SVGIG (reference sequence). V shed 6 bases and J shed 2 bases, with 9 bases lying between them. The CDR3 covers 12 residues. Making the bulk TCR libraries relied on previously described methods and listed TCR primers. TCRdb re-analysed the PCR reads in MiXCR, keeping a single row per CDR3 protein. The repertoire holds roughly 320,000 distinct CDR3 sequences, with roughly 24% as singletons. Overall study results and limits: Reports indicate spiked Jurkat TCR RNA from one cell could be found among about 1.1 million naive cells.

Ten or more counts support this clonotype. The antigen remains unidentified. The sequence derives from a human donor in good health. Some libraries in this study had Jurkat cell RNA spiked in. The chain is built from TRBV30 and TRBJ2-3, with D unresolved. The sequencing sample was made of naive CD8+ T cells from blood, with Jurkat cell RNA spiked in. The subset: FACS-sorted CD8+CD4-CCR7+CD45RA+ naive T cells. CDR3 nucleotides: TGTGCCTGTACGGTCCTCACAGATACGCAGTATTTT. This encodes CACTVLTDTQYF.